Listed below are T cell receptor beta chains from one sample, sequenced in a study of CD8 T cells in Susac syndrome. TCRdb reprocessed the immunoSEQ multiplex PCR reads via MiXCR and lists one record per CDR3 protein. This table holds about 400,000 distinct CDR3 sequences, more than 70% found once. The specimen sequenced was CD8+ T cells from PBMCs. These TCRs come from a human donor with multiple sclerosis. Each CDR3 is given with its conserved first and last residue. Clone sizes are given selectively: once, few, many, or a class where the clone is expanded.

v_gene	j_gene	abundance	CDR3aa
TRBV6-5	TRBJ2-5	-	CASSYSGPGLYGETQYF
TRBV13	TRBJ1-4	-	CASSLDSGEDREKLFF
TRBV27	TRBJ1-1	once	CASSPLPGPLNTEAFF
TRBV19	TRBJ2-1	-	CASSVSGNNEQFF
TRBV19	TRBJ2-5	-	CASRGTGRRETQYF
TRBV7-6	TRBJ2-3	-	CASSLLGTSGRAADTQYF
TRBV28	TRBJ2-2	-	CASTLAGVGGELFF
TRBV7-9	TRBJ2-3	-	CASSTAWETSTDTQYF
TRBV5-1	TRBJ2-2	few	CASSLAAERRELFF
TRBV4-1	TRBJ2-7	-	CASSQDGQGSEQYF
TRBV27	TRBJ1-6	-	CASSLPGRNSPLHF
TRBV2	TRBJ1-5	-	CASSLRGTDGGGNQPQHF
TRBV7-6	TRBJ1-4	-	CASSLEPQYGTGDEKLFF
TRBV7-9	TRBJ1-1	-	CASSSDRGLNTEAFF
TRBV2	TRBJ2-1	-	CASMDYNEQFF
TRBV27	TRBJ2-2	-	CASWGAGGSNTGELFF
TRBV19	TRBJ1-1	-	CASRVSGTEAFF
TRBV13	TRBJ2-7	few	CASSHSVGAESYEQYF
TRBV6-5	TRBJ1-1	-	CASSSLWTVDMNTEAFF
TRBV6-5	TRBJ1-1	once	CASTYAGNTEAFF
TRBV5-1	TRBJ2-2	-	CASTYPTGTGELFF
TRBV19	TRBJ2-7	-	CASSIGTGVAWKYF
TRBV11-2	TRBJ2-3	-	CANLQGAHTQYF
TRBV7-9	TRBJ2-7	-	CASSRASGYEQYF
TRBV11-2	TRBJ1-1	-	CASSFWTKDMNTEAFF
TRBV4-2	TRBJ2-1	-	CASSQVARGALGSYNEQFF
TRBV4-1	TRBJ2-1	-	CASSPSAKLDEQFF
TRBV6-1	TRBJ1-5	-	CASFHGYWGATQPQHF
TRBV9	TRBJ2-6	-	CASSVRAHRGLSGANVLTF
TRBV18	TRBJ1-2	-	CASSLVVWAGYGYTF
TRBV29-1	TRBJ2-2	-	CSVALTLGTGELFF
TRBV28	TRBJ2-7	few	CASSSTSVGEQYF
TRBV27	TRBJ2-7	-	CASSFLGKYEQYF
TRBV6-4	TRBJ2-6	-	CASSDSDGTGANVLTF
TRBV7-6	TRBJ1-2	few	CASSSDLYGYTF
TRBV2	TRBJ1-2	-	CASSETKDNFYGYTF
TRBV6-6	TRBJ2-7	once	CASSVLGTEVYEQYF
TRBV6-2/TRBV6-3	TRBJ2-1	-	CASNYGTLYNEQFF